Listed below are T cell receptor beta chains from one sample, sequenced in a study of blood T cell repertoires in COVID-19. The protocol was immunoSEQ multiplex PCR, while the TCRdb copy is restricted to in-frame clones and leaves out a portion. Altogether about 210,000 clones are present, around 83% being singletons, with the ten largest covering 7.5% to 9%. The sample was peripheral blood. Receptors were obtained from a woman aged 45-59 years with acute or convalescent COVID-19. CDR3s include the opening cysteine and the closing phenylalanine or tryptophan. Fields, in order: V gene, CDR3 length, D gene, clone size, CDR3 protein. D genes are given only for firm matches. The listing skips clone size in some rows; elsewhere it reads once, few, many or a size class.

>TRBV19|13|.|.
CASSIGQYNEQFF
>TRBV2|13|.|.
CASNDWSTDTQYF
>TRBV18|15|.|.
CASSPGYHLQETQYF
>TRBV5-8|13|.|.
CASSHRASYEQYF
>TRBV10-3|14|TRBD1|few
CAIRPGQGAYEQYF
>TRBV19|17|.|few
CASSKGGHSNIYQPQHF
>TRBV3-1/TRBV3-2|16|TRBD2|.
CASSSRTSGNTGELFF
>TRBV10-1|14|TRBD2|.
CASSGLRGSYEQYF
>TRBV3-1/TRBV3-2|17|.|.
CASSQDRGSPSYNEQFF
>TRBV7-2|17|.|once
CASNNPYLSGSTDTQYF
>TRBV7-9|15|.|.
CASSRTGLGQETQYF
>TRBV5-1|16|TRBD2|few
CASSRGLAEGYNEQFF
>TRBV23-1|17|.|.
CASALPIFRDGLNEQYF
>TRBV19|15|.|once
CASRRDGVLTGELFF
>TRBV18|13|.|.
CASSPEPNGEQYF
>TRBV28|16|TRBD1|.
CASYSDRGPGSYEQYF
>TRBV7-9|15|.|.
CASSSFGLSTDTQYF
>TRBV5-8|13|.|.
CASSTTTLAEQFF
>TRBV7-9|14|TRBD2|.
CASVAGGGQETQYF
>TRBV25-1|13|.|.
CASSELAGYGYTF
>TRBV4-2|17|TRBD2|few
CASSRRGGLVASGEQFF
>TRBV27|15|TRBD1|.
CASSARTGRGYGYTF
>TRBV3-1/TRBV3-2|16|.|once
CASSQGRDTGNQPQHF
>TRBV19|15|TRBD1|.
CASSFPRQGNTEAFF
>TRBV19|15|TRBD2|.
CASSIATSSPGELFF
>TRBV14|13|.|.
CASSQLGNSPLHF
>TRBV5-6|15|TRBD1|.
CASSSADRDFYEQYF
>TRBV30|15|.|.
CAWSPGTPSTDTQYF
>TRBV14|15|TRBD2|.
CASSQDPGLAGELFF
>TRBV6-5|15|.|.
CASRGGQLDNSPLHF
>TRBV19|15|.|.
CASSTATGVQETQYF
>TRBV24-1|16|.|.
CATSDFTSSGANVLTF
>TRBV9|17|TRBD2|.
CASSPSPGTSGTYEQYF
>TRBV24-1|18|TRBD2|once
CATSDSVLGREGTGELFF
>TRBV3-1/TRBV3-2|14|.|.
CASSQGLRREKLFF
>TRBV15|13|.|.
CATSTDGRNTIYF
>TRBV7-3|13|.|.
CASSFLSGLEQFF
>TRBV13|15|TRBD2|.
CASSLLGGAPYEQYF
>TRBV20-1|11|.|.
CSAQGPNEQFF
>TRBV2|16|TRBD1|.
CASSRYVDRARQPQHF
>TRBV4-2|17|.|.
CASSQEGASSGANVLTF
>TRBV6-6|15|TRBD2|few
CASNSETSGRTEQYF
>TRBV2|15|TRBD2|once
CAASGRGRRSGEQFF
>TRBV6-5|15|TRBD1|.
CASSPVGTADGAQYF
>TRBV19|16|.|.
CASSWARANQATEAFF
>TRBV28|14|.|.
CASSLLGLGYEQYF
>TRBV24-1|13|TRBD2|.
CATSTSENNEQFF
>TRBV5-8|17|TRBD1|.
CASSLVGTGGARYGYTF